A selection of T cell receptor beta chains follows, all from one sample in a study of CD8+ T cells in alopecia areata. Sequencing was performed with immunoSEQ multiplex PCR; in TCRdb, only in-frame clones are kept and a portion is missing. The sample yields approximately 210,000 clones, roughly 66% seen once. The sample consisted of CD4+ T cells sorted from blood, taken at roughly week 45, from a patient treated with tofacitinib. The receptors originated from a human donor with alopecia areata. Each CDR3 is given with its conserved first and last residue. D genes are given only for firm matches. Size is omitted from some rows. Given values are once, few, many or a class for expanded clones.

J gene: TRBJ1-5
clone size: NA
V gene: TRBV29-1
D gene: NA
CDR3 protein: CSVGGDSNQPQHF
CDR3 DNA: TGCAGCGTTGGGGGAGATAGCAATCAGCCCCAGCATTTT

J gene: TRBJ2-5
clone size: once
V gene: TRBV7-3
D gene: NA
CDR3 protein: CASSLRGLNGETQYF
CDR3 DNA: TGTGCCAGCAGCTTAAGGGGCTTAAATGGAGAGACCCAGTACTTC

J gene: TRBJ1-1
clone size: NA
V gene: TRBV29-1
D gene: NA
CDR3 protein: CSVDLTVKNTEAFF
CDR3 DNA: TGCAGCGTTGACTTGACAGTCAAGAACACTGAAGCTTTCTTT

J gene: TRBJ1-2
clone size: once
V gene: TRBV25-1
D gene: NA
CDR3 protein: CASLPPGGAGYGYTF
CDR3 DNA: TGTGCCAGCCTTCCCCCCGGGGGGGCGGGCTATGGCTACACCTTC

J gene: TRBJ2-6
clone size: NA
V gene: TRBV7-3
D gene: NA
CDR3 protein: CASSSKRTGTGANVLTF
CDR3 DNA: TGTGCCAGCAGCTCCAAACGAACAGGGACTGGGGCCAACGTCCTGACTTTC

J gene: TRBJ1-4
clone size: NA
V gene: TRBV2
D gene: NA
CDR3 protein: CASSERGANEKLFF
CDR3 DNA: TGTGCCAGCAGTGAAAGGGGGGCTAATGAAAAACTGTTTTTT

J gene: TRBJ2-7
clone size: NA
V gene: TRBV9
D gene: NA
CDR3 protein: CASSVKPGASLSYEQYF
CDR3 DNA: TGTGCCAGCAGCGTAAAACCAGGGGCCTCACTCTCCTACGAGCAGTACTTC

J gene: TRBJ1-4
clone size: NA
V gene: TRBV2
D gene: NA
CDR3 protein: CASKRTVLGEKLFF
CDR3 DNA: TGTGCCAGCAAACGAACAGTTTTAGGTGAAAAACTGTTTTTT

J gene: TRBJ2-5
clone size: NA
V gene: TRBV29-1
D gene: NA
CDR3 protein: CSVDFSVGETQYF
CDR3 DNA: TGCAGCGTTGATTTTTCTGTGGGGGAGACCCAGTACTTC

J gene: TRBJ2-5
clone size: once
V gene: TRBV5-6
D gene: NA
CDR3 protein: CASSLGTLQETQYF
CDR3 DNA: TGTGCCAGCAGCTTGGGGACCCTCCAAGAGACCCAGTACTTC

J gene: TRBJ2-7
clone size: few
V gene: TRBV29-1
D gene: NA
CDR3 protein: CSVAVSYYEQYF
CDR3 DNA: TGCAGCGTTGCGGTTTCATACTACGAGCAGTACTTC

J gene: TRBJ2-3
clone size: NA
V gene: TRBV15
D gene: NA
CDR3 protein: CATSRVDTDTQYF
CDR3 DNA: TGTGCCACCAGCAGAGTCGACACAGATACGCAGTATTTT

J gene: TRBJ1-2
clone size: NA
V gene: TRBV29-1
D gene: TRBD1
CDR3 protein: CSGGQGGYGYTF
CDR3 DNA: TGCAGCGGGGGACAGGGTGGCTATGGCTACACCTTC

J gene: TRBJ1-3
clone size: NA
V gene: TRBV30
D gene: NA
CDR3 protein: CAWTAVFGNTIYF
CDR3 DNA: TGTGCCTGGACGGCAGTCTTTGGAAACACCATATATTTT

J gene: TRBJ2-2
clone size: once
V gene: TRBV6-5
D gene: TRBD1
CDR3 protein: CATVTGTANTGELFF
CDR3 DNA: TGTGCCACAGTGACAGGGACGGCGAACACCGGGGAGCTGTTTTTT

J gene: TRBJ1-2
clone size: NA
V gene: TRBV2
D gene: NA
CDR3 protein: CASMISGSGYTF
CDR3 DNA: TGTGCCAGCATGATTTCGGGTAGTGGCTACACCTTC

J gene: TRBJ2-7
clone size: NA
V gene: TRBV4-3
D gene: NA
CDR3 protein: CASSQETGPYEQYF
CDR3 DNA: TGCGCCAGCAGCCAAGAGACAGGACCCTACGAGCAGTACTTC

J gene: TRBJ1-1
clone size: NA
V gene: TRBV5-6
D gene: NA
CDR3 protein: CASSLNRGKTEAFF
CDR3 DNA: TGTGCCAGCAGCTTGAATAGAGGGAAGACTGAAGCTTTCTTT

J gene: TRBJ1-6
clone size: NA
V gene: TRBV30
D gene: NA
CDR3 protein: CAWIKSTSPLHF
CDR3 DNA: TGTGCCTGGATTAAGTCGACTTCACCCCTCCACTTT

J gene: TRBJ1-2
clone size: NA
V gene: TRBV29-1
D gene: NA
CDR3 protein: CSVAADGAWGYTF
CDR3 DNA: TGCAGCGTTGCGGCTGATGGGGCTTGGGGCTACACCTTC

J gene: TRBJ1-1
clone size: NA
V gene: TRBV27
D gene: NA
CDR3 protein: CASSFRLLTEAFF
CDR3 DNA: TGTGCCAGCAGTTTCCGACTCTTAACTGAAGCTTTCTTT

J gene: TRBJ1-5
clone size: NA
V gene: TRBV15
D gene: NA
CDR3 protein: CATSRQKGDPMPQHF
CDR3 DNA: TGTGCCACCAGCAGACAAAAGGGTGACCCAATGCCCCAGCATTTT

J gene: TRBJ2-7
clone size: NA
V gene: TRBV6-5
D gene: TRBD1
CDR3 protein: CASSSGTASSYEQYF
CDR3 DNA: TGTGCCAGCAGTTCCGGGACAGCGAGCTCCTACGAGCAGTACTTC

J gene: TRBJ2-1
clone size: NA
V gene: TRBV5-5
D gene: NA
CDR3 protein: CASSSHRTSPYNEQFF
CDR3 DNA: TGTGCCAGCAGCTCCCACAGGACATCACCCTACAATGAGCAGTTCTTC

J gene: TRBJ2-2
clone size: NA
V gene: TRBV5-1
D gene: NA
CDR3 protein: CASSLGGVQNTGELFF
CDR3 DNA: TGCGCCAGCAGCTTGGGAGGGGTCCAGAACACCGGGGAGCTGTTTTTT

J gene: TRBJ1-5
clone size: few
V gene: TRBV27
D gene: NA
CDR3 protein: CASSLAGFNQPQHF
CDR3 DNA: TGTGCCAGCAGTTTGGCAGGTTTCAATCAGCCCCAGCATTTT

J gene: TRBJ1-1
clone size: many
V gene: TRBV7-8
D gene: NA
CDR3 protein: CASSLFPGATTEAFF
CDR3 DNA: TGTGCCAGCAGCTTATTTCCGGGGGCAACCACTGAAGCTTTCTTT

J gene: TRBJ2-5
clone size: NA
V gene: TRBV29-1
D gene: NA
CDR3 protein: CSVGAIIASETQYF
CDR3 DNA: TGCAGCGTTGGGGCAATTATAGCCTCGGAGACCCAGTACTTC

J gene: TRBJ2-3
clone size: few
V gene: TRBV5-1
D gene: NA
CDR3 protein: CASSPGGVQTDTQYF
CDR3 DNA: TGCGCCAGCAGCCCGGGCGGGGTTCAGACAGATACGCAGTATTTT

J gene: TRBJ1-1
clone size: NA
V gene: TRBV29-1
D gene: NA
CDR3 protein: CSGAYENTEAFF
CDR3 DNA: TGCAGCGGGGCCTATGAGAACACTGAAGCTTTCTTT

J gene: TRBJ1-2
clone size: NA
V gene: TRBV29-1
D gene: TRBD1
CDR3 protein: CSGGFRTGSAGYTF
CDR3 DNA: TGCAGCGGAGGGTTCCGGACAGGGTCGGCAGGCTACACCTTC

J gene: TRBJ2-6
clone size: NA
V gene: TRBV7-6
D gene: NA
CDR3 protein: CASSWRSGANVLTF
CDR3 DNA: TGTGCCAGCAGCTGGCGGTCGGGGGCCAACGTCCTGACTTTC

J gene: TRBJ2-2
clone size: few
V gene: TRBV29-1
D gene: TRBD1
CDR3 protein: CSVEPVTGATGELFF
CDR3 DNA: TGCAGCGTTGAACCCGTGACAGGGGCCACCGGGGAGCTGTTTTTT

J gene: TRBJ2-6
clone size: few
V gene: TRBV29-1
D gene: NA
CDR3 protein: CSVEARGRTSNSGANVLTF
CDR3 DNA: TGCAGCGTTGAAGCCCGAGGCAGGACCAGCAACTCTGGGGCCAACGTCCTGACTTTC

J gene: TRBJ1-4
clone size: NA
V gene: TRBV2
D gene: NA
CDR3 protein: CASIWSLTNEKLFF
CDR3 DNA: TGTGCCAGCATTTGGAGTCTGACTAATGAAAAACTGTTTTTT

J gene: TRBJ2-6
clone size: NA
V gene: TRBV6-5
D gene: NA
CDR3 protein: CASRLGYGANVLTF
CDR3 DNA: TGTGCCAGCAGGTTGGGGTACGGGGCCAACGTCCTGACTTTC

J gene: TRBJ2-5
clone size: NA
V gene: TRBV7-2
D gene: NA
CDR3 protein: CASSLGRRETQYF
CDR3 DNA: TGTGCCAGCAGCTTAGGGAGGCGCGAGACCCAGTACTTC

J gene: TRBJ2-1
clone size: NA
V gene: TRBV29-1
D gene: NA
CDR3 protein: CSVGASGEQFF
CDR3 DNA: TGCAGCGTAGGGGCTAGTGGTGAGCAGTTCTTC

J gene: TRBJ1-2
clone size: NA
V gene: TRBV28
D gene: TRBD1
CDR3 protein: CASTTTRQGVRGYTF
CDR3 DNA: TGTGCCAGCACCACTACTCGACAGGGCGTGCGTGGCTACACCTTC

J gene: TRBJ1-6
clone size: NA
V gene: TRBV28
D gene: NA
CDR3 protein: CASSPHRDYSPLHF
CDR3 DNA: TGTGCCAGCAGTCCACACAGGGACTACTCACCCCTCCACTTT

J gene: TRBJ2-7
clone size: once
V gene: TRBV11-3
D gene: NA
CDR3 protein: CASSLVVTRNSYEQYF
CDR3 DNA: TGTGCCAGCAGCTTAGTAGTGACTCGGAACTCCTACGAGCAGTACTTC

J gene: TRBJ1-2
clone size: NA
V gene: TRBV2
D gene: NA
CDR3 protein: CASRGFQATYGYTF
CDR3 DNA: TGTGCCAGCCGCGGTTTTCAGGCAACCTATGGCTACACCTTC

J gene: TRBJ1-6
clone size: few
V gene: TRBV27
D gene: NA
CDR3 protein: CASMVFGGRNNSPLHF
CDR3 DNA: TGTGCCAGCATGGTATTCGGTGGAAGGAATAATTCACCCCTCCACTTT

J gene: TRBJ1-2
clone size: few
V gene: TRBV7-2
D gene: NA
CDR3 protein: CASSFDAKGGYTF
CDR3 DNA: TGTGCCAGCAGCTTTGACGCGAAAGGGGGCTACACCTTC

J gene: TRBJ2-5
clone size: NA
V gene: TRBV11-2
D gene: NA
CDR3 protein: CASTPQGKETQYF
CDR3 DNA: TGTGCCAGCACCCCTCAGGGGAAAGAGACCCAGTACTTC

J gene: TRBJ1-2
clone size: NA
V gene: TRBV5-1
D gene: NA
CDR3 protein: CASSGGNYYGYTF
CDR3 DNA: TGCGCCAGCAGTGGGGGTAACTACTATGGCTACACCTTC

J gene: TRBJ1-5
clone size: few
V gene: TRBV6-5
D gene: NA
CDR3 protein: CASSYFSQPQHF
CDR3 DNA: TGTGCCAGCAGTTACTTCTCCCAGCCCCAGCATTTT

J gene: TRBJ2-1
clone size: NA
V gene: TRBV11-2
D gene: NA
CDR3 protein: CASSQGYEQFF
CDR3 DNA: TGTGCCAGCAGCCAGGGGTATGAGCAGTTCTTC

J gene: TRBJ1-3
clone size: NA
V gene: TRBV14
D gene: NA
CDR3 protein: CASSQGSSGNTIYF
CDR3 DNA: TGTGCCAGCAGCCAAGGGAGCTCTGGAAACACCATATATTTT

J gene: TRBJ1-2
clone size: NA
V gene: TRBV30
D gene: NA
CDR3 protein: CAWSSPSGDGYTF
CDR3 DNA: TGTGCCTGGAGTAGCCCATCTGGAGATGGCTACACCTTC

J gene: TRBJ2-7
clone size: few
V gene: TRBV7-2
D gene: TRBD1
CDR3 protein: CASRWDRGSYEQYF
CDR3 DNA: TGTGCCAGCAGATGGGACAGGGGATCCTACGAGCAGTACTTC

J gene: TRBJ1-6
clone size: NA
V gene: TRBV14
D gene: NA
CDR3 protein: CASSHRGGYANSPLHF
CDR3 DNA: TGTGCCAGCAGCCATCGAGGGGGGTATGCTAATTCACCCCTCCACTTT

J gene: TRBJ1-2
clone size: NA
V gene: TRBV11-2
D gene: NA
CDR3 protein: CASSLGQQIYGYTF
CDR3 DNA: TGTGCCAGCAGCTTAGGGCAGCAGATCTATGGCTACACCTTC